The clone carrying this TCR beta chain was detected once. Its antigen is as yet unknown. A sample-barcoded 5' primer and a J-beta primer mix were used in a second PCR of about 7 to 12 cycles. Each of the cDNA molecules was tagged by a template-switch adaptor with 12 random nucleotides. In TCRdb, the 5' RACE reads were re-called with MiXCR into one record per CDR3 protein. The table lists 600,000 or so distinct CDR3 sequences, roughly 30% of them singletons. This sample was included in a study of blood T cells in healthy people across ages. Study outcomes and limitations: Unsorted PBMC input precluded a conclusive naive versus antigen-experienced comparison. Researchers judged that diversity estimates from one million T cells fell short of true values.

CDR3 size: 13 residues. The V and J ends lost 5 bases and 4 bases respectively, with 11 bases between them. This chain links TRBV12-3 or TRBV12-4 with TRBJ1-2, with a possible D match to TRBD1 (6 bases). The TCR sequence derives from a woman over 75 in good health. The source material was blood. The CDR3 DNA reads TGTGCCAGCAGTACAGGGAGATCCTATGGCTACACCTTC. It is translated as CASSTGRSYGYTF.